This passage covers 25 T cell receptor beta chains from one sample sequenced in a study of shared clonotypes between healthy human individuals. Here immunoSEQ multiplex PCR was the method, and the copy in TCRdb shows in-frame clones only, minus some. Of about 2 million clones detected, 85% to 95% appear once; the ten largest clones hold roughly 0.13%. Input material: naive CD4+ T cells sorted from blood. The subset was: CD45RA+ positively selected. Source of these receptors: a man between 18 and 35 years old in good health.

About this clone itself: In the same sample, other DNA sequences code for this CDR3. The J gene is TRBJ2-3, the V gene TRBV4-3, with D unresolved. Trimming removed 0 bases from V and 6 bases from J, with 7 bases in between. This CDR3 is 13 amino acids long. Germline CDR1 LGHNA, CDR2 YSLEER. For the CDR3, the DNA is TGCGCCAGCAGCCAAGATCCTGGGGATACGCAGTATTTT. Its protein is CASSQDPGDTQYF.

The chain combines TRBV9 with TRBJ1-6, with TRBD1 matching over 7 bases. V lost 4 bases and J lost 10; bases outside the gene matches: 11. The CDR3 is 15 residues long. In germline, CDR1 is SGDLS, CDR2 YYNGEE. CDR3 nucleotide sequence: TGTGCCAGCAGCCCCAGACAGGGAATGAAGTCACCCCTCCACTTT. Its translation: CASSPRQGMKSPLHF.

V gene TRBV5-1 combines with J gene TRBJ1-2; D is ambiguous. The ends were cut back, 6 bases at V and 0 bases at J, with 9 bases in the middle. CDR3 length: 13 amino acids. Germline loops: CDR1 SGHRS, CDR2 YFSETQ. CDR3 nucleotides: TGCGCCAGCACCCTCGAGGCTAACTATGGCTACACCTTC. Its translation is CASTLEANYGYTF.

The CDR3 sequence is CASSGAGLPRPGELFF. The CDR3 DNA sequence: TGTGCCAGCAGTGGTGCGGGCCTCCCCAGACCCGGGGAGCTGTTTTTT. The chain links TRBV28 to TRBJ2-2; maybe TRBD2 (5 bases). Germline CDR1 is MDHEN and CDR2 is SYDVKM. The ends were cut back, 5 bases at V and 6 bases at J, with 19 bases in the middle. The CDR3 runs to 16 residues.

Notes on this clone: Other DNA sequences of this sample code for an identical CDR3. This CDR3 is CASSFGTENTEAFF. CDR3 DNA sequence: TGCGCCAGCAGCTTTGGGACAGAGAACACTGAAGCTTTCTTT. This rearrangement joins TRBV5-1 to TRBJ1-1, with 7 nucleotides matching TRBD1. This CDR3 is built from 14 residues. The junction had 2 bases not matched to a gene; V was cut back by 2 bases and J by 1 base. Germline loops: CDR1 SGHRS, CDR2 YFSETQ.

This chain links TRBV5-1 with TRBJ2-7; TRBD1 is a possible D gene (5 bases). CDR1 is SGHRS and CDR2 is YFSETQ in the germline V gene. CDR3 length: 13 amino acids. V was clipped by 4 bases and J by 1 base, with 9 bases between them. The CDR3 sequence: CASSVTASYEQYF. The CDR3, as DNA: TGCGCCAGCAGCGTGACAGCTTCCTACGAGCAGTACTTC.

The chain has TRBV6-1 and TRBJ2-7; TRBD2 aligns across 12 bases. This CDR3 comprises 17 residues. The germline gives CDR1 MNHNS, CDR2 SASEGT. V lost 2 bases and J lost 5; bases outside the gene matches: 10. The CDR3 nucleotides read TGTGCCAGCAGTGAACTACTAGCGGGGGGAGGTAGCGACGAGCAGTACTTC. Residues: CASSELLAGGGSDEQYF.

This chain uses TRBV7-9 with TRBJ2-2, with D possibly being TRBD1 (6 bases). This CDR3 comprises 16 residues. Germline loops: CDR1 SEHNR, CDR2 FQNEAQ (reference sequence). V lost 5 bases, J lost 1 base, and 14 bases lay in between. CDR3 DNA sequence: TGTGCCAGCAGCCAGGGACAACTAGAGAACACCGGGGAGCTGTTTTTT. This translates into CASSQGQLENTGELFF. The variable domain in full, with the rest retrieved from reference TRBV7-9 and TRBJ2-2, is DTGVSQNPRHKITKRGQNVTFRCDPISEHNRLYWYRQTLGQGPEFLTYFQNEAQLEKSRLLSDRFSAERPKGSFSTLEIQRTEQGDSAMYLCASSQGQLENTGELFFGEGSRLTVL.

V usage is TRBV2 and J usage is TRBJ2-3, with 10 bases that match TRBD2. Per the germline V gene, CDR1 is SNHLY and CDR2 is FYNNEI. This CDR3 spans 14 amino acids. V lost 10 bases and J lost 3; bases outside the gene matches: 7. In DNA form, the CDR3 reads TGTGCCACCAACGGACTAGCGGTGACAGATACGCAGTATTTT. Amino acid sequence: CATNGLAVTDTQYF.

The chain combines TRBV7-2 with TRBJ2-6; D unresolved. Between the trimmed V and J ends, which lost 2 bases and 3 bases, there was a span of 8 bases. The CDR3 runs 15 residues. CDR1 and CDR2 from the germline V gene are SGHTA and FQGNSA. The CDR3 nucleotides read TGTGCCAGCAGCTTATGGGTTAGTGGGGCCAACGTCCTGACTTTC. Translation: CASSLWVSGANVLTF.

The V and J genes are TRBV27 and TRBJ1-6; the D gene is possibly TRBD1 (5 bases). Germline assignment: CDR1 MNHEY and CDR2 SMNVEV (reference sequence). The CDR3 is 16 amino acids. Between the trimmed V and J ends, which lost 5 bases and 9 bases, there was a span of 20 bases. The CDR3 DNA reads TGTGCCAGCAGTCCCCGGGGACCCTTTGGTGGTTCACCCCTCCACTTT. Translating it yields CASSPRGPFGGSPLHF.

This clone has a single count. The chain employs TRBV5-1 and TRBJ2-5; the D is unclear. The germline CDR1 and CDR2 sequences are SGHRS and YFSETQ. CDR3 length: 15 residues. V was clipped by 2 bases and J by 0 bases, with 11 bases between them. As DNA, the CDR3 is TGCGCCAGCAGCTTTGCAACAGCTTACCAAGAGACCCAGTACTTC. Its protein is CASSFATAYQETQYF. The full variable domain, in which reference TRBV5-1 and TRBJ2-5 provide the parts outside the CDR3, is KAGVTQTPRYLIKTRGQQVTLSCSPISGHRSVSWYQQTPGQGLQFLFEYFSETQRNKGNFPGRFSGRQFSNSRSEMNVSTLELGDSALYLCASSFATAYQETQYFGPGTRLLVL.

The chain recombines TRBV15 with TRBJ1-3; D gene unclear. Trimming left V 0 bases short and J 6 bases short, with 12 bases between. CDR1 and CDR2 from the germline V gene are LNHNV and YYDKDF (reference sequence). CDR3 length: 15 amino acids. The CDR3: CATSRDMEFVNTIYF. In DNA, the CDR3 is TGTGCCACCAGCAGAGATATGGAGTTTGTAAACACCATATATTTT.

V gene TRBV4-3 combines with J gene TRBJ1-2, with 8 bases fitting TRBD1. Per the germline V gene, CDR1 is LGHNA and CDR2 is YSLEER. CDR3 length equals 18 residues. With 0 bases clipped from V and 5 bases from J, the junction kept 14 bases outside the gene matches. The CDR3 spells CASSQDQMVGTGAYGYTF. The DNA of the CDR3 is TGCGCCAGCAGCCAAGACCAGATGGTTGGGACAGGAGCTTATGGCTACACCTTC.

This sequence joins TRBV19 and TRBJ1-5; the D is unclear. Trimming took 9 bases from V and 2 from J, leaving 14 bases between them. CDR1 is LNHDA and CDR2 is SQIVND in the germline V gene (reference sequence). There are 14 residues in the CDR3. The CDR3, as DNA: TGTGCCAGCTCGCTAAAGCAGGGCAATCAGCCCCAGCATTTT. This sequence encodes CASSLKQGNQPQHF.

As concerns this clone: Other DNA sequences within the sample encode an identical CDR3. The CDR3 sequence is CAWSLGQGPYNEQFF. CDR3 sequence (DNA): TGTGCCTGGAGTCTTGGACAGGGGCCCTACAATGAGCAGTTCTTC. The chain has TRBV30 and TRBJ2-1, with 9 bases identical to TRBD1. This CDR3 contains 15 residues. CDR1 and CDR2 from the germline V gene are GTSNPN and SVGIG (reference sequence). Germline trimming cut 2 bases from V and 2 bases from J; bases unmatched to any gene: 4.

This CDR3 reads CASRKGDTQWQPQHF. The CDR3 DNA is TGTGCCAGCAGAAAGGGGGACACCCAGTGGCAGCCCCAGCATTTT. V is TRBV6-6 and J is TRBJ1-5, with D possibly matching TRBD1 (6 bases). This CDR3 is 15 amino acids long. Trimming removed 6 bases from V and 7 bases from J, with 19 bases in between. Germline values: CDR1 MNHNY, CDR2 SVGAGI (reference sequence).

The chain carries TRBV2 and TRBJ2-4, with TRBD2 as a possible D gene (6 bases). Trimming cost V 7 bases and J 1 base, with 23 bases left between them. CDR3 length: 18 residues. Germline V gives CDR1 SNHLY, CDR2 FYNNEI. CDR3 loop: CASTKGGGMGTAKNIQYF. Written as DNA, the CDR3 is TGTGCCAGCACTAAAGGCGGCGGGATGGGAACGGCCAAAAACATTCAGTACTTC.

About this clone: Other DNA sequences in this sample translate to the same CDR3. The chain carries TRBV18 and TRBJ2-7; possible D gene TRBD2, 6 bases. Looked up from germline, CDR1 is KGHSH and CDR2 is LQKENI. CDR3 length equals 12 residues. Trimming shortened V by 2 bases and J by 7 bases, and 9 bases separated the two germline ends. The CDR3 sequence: CASSPGGVEQYF. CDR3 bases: TGTGCCAGCTCACCAGGCGGGGTTGAGCAGTACTTC.

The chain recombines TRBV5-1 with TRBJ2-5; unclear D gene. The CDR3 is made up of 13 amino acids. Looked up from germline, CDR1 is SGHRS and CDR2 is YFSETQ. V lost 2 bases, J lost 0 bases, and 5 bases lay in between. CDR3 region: CASSFDNQETQYF. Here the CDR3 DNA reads TGCGCCAGCAGCTTTGACAACCAAGAGACCCAGTACTTC.

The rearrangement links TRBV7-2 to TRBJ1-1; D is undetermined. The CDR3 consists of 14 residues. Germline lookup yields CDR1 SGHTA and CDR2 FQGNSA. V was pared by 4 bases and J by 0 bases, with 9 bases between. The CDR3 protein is CASSSGSMNTEAFF. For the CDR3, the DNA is TGTGCCAGCAGCTCCGGGTCAATGAACACTGAAGCTTTCTTT.

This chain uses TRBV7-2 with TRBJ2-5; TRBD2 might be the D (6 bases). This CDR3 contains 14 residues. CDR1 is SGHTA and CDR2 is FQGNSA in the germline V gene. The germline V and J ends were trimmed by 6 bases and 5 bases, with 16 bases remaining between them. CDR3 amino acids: CASRNPEGGETQYF. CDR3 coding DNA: TGTGCCAGCAGGAACCCGGAGGGCGGGGAGACCCAGTACTTC.

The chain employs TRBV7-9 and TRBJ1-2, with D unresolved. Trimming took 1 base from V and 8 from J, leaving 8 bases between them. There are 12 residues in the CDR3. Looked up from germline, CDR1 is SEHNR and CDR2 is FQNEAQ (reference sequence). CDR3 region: CASSLDMGGYTF. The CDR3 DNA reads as TGTGCCAGCAGCTTAGATATGGGCGGCTACACCTTC.

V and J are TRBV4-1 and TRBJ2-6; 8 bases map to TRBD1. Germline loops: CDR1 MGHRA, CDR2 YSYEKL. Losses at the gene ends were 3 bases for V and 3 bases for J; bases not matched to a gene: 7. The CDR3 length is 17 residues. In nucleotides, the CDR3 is TGCGCCAGCAGCCAGGAGGACAGGGTATATGGGGCCAACGTCCTGACTTTC. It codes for CASSQEDRVYGANVLTF.

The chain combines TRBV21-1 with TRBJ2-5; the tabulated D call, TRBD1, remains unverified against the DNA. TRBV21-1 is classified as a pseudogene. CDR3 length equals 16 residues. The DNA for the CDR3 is TGTGCCAGCAGCAGTAGAGGACAGGGGGTTTATGAGACCCAGTACTTC. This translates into CASSSRGQGVYETQYF.